Listed here are 18 T cell receptor beta chains from one sample, sequenced in a study of OX40 agonist ivuxolimab in advanced cancers. TCRdb's table, derived via immunoSEQ multiplex PCR, lists solely in-frame clones and lacks some. The sample holds roughly 53,000 clones, less than 90% seen once. Sequences were derived from CD4+ or CD8+ T cells sorted from blood, sampled in a trial of the OX40 agonist ivuxolimab. All receptors derive from an adult with an advanced solid tumor such as melanoma, head and neck, liver or kidney cancer.

The chain has TRBV30 and TRBJ1-2; possibly TRBD1 for D (5 bases). Between the trimmed V and J ends, which lost 0 bases and 8 bases, there was a span of 19 bases. Germline CDR1 reads GTSNPN; CDR2 reads SVGIG (reference sequence). The CDR3 spans 15 residues. The CDR3, as DNA: TGTGCCTGGAGTGTATCCGGCAGGGAGGCCGGCGGCTACACCTTC. Amino acid sequence: CAWSVSGREAGGYTF.

The rearrangement joins TRBV11-2 to TRBJ2-7; 7 bases line up with TRBD1. This CDR3 is built from 14 residues. With 7 bases clipped from V and 4 bases from J, the junction kept 10 bases outside the gene matches. Per germline, CDR1 SGHAT and CDR2 FQNNGV. CDR3 bases: TGTGCCAGCAACGACCGACAGGGTCTGTACGAGCAGTACTTC. Translation gives CASNDRQGLYEQYF.

On this clone itself: The identical CDR3 is also encoded by other nucleotide sequences in the sample. The CDR3 sequence is CASSGTGGTDTQYF. The CDR3, as DNA: TGTGCCAGTAGTGGCACAGGGGGCACAGATACGCAGTATTTT. The rearrangement uses TRBV19 and TRBJ2-3; TRBD1 matches 7 bases. Per germline, CDR1 LNHDA and CDR2 SQIVND (reference sequence). CDR3 length: 14 residues. V shed 5 bases, J shed 1 base, and the junction held 3 bases outside the gene matches.

CDR3: CASSLDLAGGGKEQFF. For the CDR3, the DNA is TGTGCCAGCAGCTTGGATCTTGCGGGAGGGGGGAAGGAGCAGTTCTTC. V is TRBV5-4 and J is TRBJ2-1; TRBD2 agrees at 9 bases. V gave up 0 bases and J gave up 10 bases; unmatched junction bases: 11. Germline V gives CDR1 SGHNT, CDR2 YYREEE (reference sequence). The CDR3 spans 16 residues.

In this sample, this clone turned up once. The chain carries TRBV4-3 and TRBJ2-1; 11 bases agree with TRBD2. Unmatched junction bases numbered 15, after V lost 3 bases and J lost 2 bases. From germline, CDR1 is LGHNA and CDR2 YSLEER. CDR3 length: 20 amino acids. The CDR3 loop reads CASSQKGLAATAWAYNEQFF. The CDR3 nucleotides are TGCGCCAGCAGCCAGAAGGGACTAGCGGCAACCGCGTGGGCCTACAATGAGCAGTTCTTC.

The V gene is TRBV7-2, the J gene TRBJ2-7; no clear D. The CDR3 has 14 amino acids. V lost 5 bases and J 2 bases, leaving 13 bases between the germline ends. The germline V gene encodes CDR1 SGHTA and CDR2 FQGNSA. The CDR3 DNA is TGTGCCAGCAGCACCCCTTCGGGCACCTACGAGCAGTACTTC. Translating gives CASSTPSGTYEQYF.

V and J are TRBV6-5 and TRBJ1-2, with 7 bases identical to TRBD1. CDR3 size: 14 residues. Unmatched junction bases numbered 1, after V lost 2 bases and J lost 1 base. Germline V CDR1 and CDR2: MNHEY, SVGAGI. The CDR3 region has the DNA TGTGCCAGCAGTTACGACAGGGTTAACTATGGCTACACCTTC. This codes for CASSYDRVNYGYTF.

The chain has TRBV5-6 and TRBJ2-3, with 10 positions matching TRBD2. In germline, CDR1 is SGHDT, CDR2 YYEEEE. Losses at the gene ends were 2 bases for V and 7 bases for J; bases not matched to a gene: 7. The CDR3 has 15 residues. The CDR3: CASSFASGSVYTQYF. CDR3 DNA sequence: TGTGCCAGCAGCTTTGCTAGCGGGAGCGTATATACGCAGTATTTT. The full variable domain, rest sourced from reference TRBV5-6 and TRBJ2-3, is DAGVTQSPTHLIKTRGQQVTLRCSPKSGHDTVSWYQQALGQGPQFIFQYYEEEERQRGNFPDRFSGHQFPNYSSELNVNALLLGDSALYLCASSFASGSVYTQYFGPGTRLTVL.

The V gene is TRBV2, the J gene TRBJ2-7; D might be TRBD2 (6 bases). V was cut by 6 bases and J by 0 bases, with 12 bases left in between. The length of the CDR3 is 14 residues. Germline V gene data show CDR1 as SNHLY and CDR2 as FYNNEI. DNA of the CDR3: TGTGCCAGCAGGGAGGGACCGGCCTCCTACGAGCAGTACTTC. Amino acid sequence: CASREGPASYEQYF.

V and J are TRBV6-6 and TRBJ1-5; D may be TRBD1 (5 bases). The CDR3 is 16 amino acids. V was clipped by 5 bases and J by 7 bases, with 21 bases between them. CDR1 MNHNY and CDR2 SVGAGI come from the germline V gene (reference sequence). CDR3 DNA: TGTGCCAGCAGTCGTAGAGGAGGGGAAAGTCGACAGCCCCAGCATTTT. This gives the protein CASSRRGGESRQPQHF.

The V and J genes are TRBV19 and TRBJ2-7; D might be TRBD1 (5 bases). This CDR3 is 14 amino acids long. Germline CDR1 LNHDA, CDR2 SQIVND (reference sequence). V was trimmed by 5 bases and J by 0 bases, leaving 11 bases between them. In DNA form, the CDR3 reads TGTGCCAGTAGTCGTGCAGGGTCCTCCTACGAGCAGTACTTC. It specifies CASSRAGSSYEQYF. Based on the CDR3 plus reference TRBV19 and TRBJ2-7, the full variable domain is DGGITQSPKYLFRKEGQNVTLSCEQNLNHDAMYWYRQDPGQGLRLIYYSQIVNDFQKGDIAEGYSVSREKKESFPLTVTSAQKNPTAFYLCASSRAGSSYEQYFGPGTRLTVT.

The chain is built from TRBV7-3 and TRBJ2-1; 15 nucleotides align to TRBD2. The J segment lost 9 bases and the V segment lost 2 bases, leaving 17 bases of the junction unmatched. CDR1 is SGHTA, CDR2 FQGTGA, per germline. The CDR3 has 20 residues. The CDR3 region has the DNA TGTGCCAGCAGCTTAGGGATCAGGACTAGCGGGAGGGCCGGTCGAGTTGAGCAGTTCTTC. Its translation is CASSLGIRTSGRAGRVEQFF.

This clone was detected once. The rearrangement links TRBV5-4 to TRBJ2-1; D unresolved. Trimming took off 0 bases at V and 6 bases at J, with 13 bases between the two ends. The length of the CDR3 is 15 residues. The V gene's germline CDR1 is SGHNT and CDR2 YYREEE (reference sequence). In DNA form, the CDR3 reads TGTGCCAGCAGCTTGGAAGTGTCCGCTGTCAATGAGCAGTTCTTC. It translates to CASSLEVSAVNEQFF.

The V call is TRBV18, the J call TRBJ1-2, with D uncertain. The germline V gene encodes CDR1 KGHSH and CDR2 LQKENI. The CDR3 has 16 amino acids. Trimming removed 2 bases at V and 8 bases at J, with 21 bases between. The CDR3 protein is CASSPNNEHTGRGYTF. The CDR3 DNA reads TGTGCCAGCTCACCAAATAATGAACATACGGGTAGAGGCTACACCTTC.

This clone is classed as medium-sized. The chain has TRBV5-4 and TRBJ2-3, with D uncertain. Germline V CDR1 and CDR2: SGHNT, YYREEE (reference sequence). The ends were cut back, 0 bases at V and 0 bases at J, with 11 bases in the middle. The CDR3 is 16 amino acids. CDR3 in DNA: TGTGCCAGCAGCTTGGCGGGCCGCGCTAGCACAGATACGCAGTATTTT. It yields the protein CASSLAGRASTDTQYF.

The V and J genes are TRBV2 and TRBJ2-6; D uncertain. V shed 4 bases and J shed 0 bases, with 4 bases lying between them. This CDR3 comprises 14 residues. Germline assignment: CDR1 SNHLY and CDR2 FYNNEI. The CDR3 region is CASSGISGANVLTF. The CDR3 coding sequence is TGTGCCAGCAGTGGAATCTCTGGGGCCAACGTCCTGACTTTC.

The chain carries TRBV19 and TRBJ1-1; D unclear. The CDR3 loop spans 11 amino acids. Deletions cut 11 bases from V and 4 bases from J, with 11 bases between. Germline CDR1 LNHDA, CDR2 SQIVND (reference sequence). CDR3 coding DNA: TGTGCCTCGCTCTCCGGCACTGAAGCTTTCTTT. This translates into CASLSGTEAFF.

This clone was recorded once. The chain joins TRBV7-2 to TRBJ2-7; D gene ambiguous. Germline V CDR1 and CDR2: SGHTA, FQGNSA. V gave up 5 bases and J gave up 4 bases, with 6 bases separating them. The CDR3 spans 11 residues. The CDR3 DNA reads TGTGCCAGCAGCCGTGAGTACGAGCAGTACTTC. Translating gives CASSREYEQYF.